Listed below are T cell receptor beta chains from one sample, sequenced in a study of blood T cell repertoires in COVID-19. Assay: immunoSEQ multiplex PCR; the TCRdb copy retains only in-frame clones and omits some. The sample consists of hundreds of thousands of clones, 88% of them appearing once. Input material: peripheral blood. These receptors were obtained from a man aged 18 to 29 with active or convalescent COVID-19. Both conserved end residues are part of each CDR3. D genes are given only for firm matches. Some rows have no size entry. The others give once, few or many, or a class for an expanded clone.

once	-	TRBJ1-2	TRBV9	TGTGCCAGCAGCAGAACCGGGACAACTAACTATGGCTACACCTTC	CASSRTGTTNYGYTF
-	-	TRBJ2-5	TRBV4-1	TGCGCCAGCAACCCGAAGGGGGGGTTTCAAGAGACCCAGTACTTC	CASNPKGGFQETQYF
-	-	TRBJ2-7	TRBV2	TGTGCCAGCAGTGATGAGCGGGTAGTCCACGAGCAGTACTTC	CASSDERVVHEQYF
-	TRBD1	TRBJ2-7	TRBV12-5	TGTGCTAGTGGCAGCCTACCGGGACAGGGAACCTACGAGCAGTACTTC	CASGSLPGQGTYEQYF
-	TRBD2	TRBJ2-7	TRBV7-8	TGTGCCAGCAGTGACGGACTAGAATGGGTTACCTACGAGCAGTACTTC	CASSDGLEWVTYEQYF
-	-	TRBJ2-1	TRBV7-2	TGTGCCAGCAGCGTCCTCTCCTACAATGAGCAGTTCTTC	CASSVLSYNEQFF
-	-	TRBJ1-2	TRBV9	TGTGCCAGCAGCGCCTCTACAGATACTTATGGCTACACCTTC	CASSASTDTYGYTF
few	TRBD1	TRBJ1-1	TRBV5-6	TGTGCCAGCAGTTCCCCCGGGACAGGGGCGACGAACACTGAAGCTTTCTTT	CASSSPGTGATNTEAFF
once	-	TRBJ1-5	TRBV15	TGTGCCACCAGCAGAGATCGGGGGGGAATAAATCAGCCCCAGCATTTT	CATSRDRGGINQPQHF
-	-	TRBJ2-7	TRBV6-5	TGTGCCAGCAGCCGAGATCCCTTCTCCTACGAGCAGTACTTC	CASSRDPFSYEQYF
-	-	TRBJ2-7	TRBV6-2/TRBV6-3	TGTGCCAGCAGCTCCACTAGAAATGGGGCCTACGAGCAGTACTTC	CASSSTRNGAYEQYF
-	TRBD2	TRBJ2-3	TRBV19	TGTGCCAGTAGTATCGGCGGGGGGTCCACAGATACGCAGTATTTT	CASSIGGGSTDTQYF
-	-	TRBJ1-3	TRBV7-6	TGTGCCAGCAGCTTAGCGGGCGTTTACTCTGGAAACACCATATATTTT	CASSLAGVYSGNTIYF
-	-	TRBJ1-1	TRBV7-9	TGTGCCAGCAGCGCCGAGGGTTTGTACACTGAAGCTTTCTTT	CASSAEGLYTEAFF
-	-	TRBJ2-7	TRBV5-1	TGCGCCAGCAGCTTGGGACAGGCCTCCTACGAGCAGTACTTC	CASSLGQASYEQYF
-	TRBD2	TRBJ2-1	TRBV9	TGTGCCAGCAGCGCCGGACTAGCGGGCGCCCAGTTCTTC	CASSAGLAGAQFF
-	-	TRBJ2-2	TRBV27	TGTGCCAGCAGTTTTTGGGGGGGCCTGAACACCGGGGAGCTGTTTTTT	CASSFWGGLNTGELFF
-	TRBD2	TRBJ2-2	TRBV5-1	TGCGCCAGCAGCTTACGGGGGGGTGCGAACACCGGGGAGCTGTTTTTT	CASSLRGGANTGELFF
-	-	TRBJ1-1	TRBV16	TGTGCCAGCAGCCAATCGTCAGGGTTCGCTGAAGCTTTCTTT	CASSQSSGFAEAFF
-	-	TRBJ2-2	TRBV9	TGTGCCAGCAGCGTAGAGGGACTTTCGAACACCGGGGAGCTGTTTTTT	CASSVEGLSNTGELFF
once	TRBD1	TRBJ1-5	TRBV2	TGTGCCAGCAGCGAGAGCAGGGGGCTTCAGCCCCAGCATTTT	CASSESRGLQPQHF
-	TRBD2	TRBJ2-1	TRBV2	TGTGCCAGCAGCGCTAGCGGGGTCAGCTCCTACAATGAGCAGTTCTTC	CASSASGVSSYNEQFF
-	-	TRBJ2-3	TRBV11-3	TGTGCCAGCAGCTCGAGCAGGGGGGCAAATACGCAGTATTTT	CASSSSRGANTQYF
-	-	TRBJ1-3	TRBV24-1	TGTGCCACCAGTGACTCAAACACCATATATTTT	CATSDSNTIYF
-	-	TRBJ2-5	TRBV7-9	TGTGCCAGCAGCCGCAGGGGCGAAGAGACCCAGTACTTC	CASSRRGEETQYF
-	-	TRBJ2-1	TRBV19	TGTGCCAGTCAAGGGGGGGGTCAGTACAATGAGCAGTTCTTC	CASQGGGQYNEQFF
-	-	TRBJ2-5	TRBV9	TGTGCCAGCAGCGTAGGTGAGAGAGGGTTCGAGACCCAGTACTTC	CASSVGERGFETQYF
many	TRBD1	TRBJ1-5	TRBV4-1	TGCGCCAGCAGTCTAGGGACAGGAGGGAATCAGCCCCAGCATTTT	CASSLGTGGNQPQHF
-	-	TRBJ2-7	TRBV2	TGTGCCAGCAGTGAAGCGTTCAGGGACAACTACGAGCAGTACTTC	CASSEAFRDNYEQYF
-	TRBD1	TRBJ1-2	TRBV12-5	TGTGCTAGTGGCCAGGGGACAGTCTATGGCTACACCTTC	CASGQGTVYGYTF
-	-	TRBJ1-6	TRBV19	TGTGCCACTCGAACTTATAATTCACCCCTCCACTTT	CATRTYNSPLHF
-	TRBD1	TRBJ2-1	TRBV7-2	TGTGCCAGCAGCTTATGGGACAGCAACAATGAGCAGTTCTTC	CASSLWDSNNEQFF
-	TRBD1	TRBJ1-6	TRBV6-2/TRBV6-3	TGTGCCAGCAGTTACCCGGACAGGGCTTCACCCCTCCACTTT	CASSYPDRASPLHF
-	TRBD2	TRBJ2-1	TRBV4-2	TGTGCCAGCAGCGGAGGGGCTAGCGGGGCACCGAGGAATGAGCAGTTCTTC	CASSGGASGAPRNEQFF
few	-	TRBJ1-3	TRBV6-5	TGTGCCAGCAGTTCAGGTGGCAGGGTTGGAAACACCATATATTTT	CASSSGGRVGNTIYF
-	TRBD1	TRBJ2-1	TRBV3-1/TRBV3-2	TGTGCCAGCAGCCAAGGGTCGAGGGGGCCCTACAATGAGCAGTTCTTC	CASSQGSRGPYNEQFF
-	-	TRBJ2-5	TRBV2	TGTGCCAGCAGTAGATACGGGACAAACCAAGAGACCCAGTACTTC	CASSRYGTNQETQYF
-	-	TRBJ2-1	TRBV2	TGTGCCAGCAGTGAGGTTTCGGGAGAGCAGTTCTTC	CASSEVSGEQFF
-	TRBD1	TRBJ2-7	TRBV7-2	TGTGCCAGCAGCTTCGGACAGGTCTACGAGCAGTACTTC	CASSFGQVYEQYF
-	TRBD1	TRBJ1-1	TRBV4-3	TGCGCCAGCAGCCAAGATTGGGACAGGGGAGGGACTGAAGCTTTCTTT	CASSQDWDRGGTEAFF
-	TRBD1	TRBJ2-7	TRBV27	TGTGCCAGCAGTCCTGGGGACAGGGTTTACGAGCAGTACTTC	CASSPGDRVYEQYF
-	TRBD1	TRBJ1-1	TRBV19	TGTGCCAGTAGTTGGACAGGGAACACTGAAGCTTTCTTT	CASSWTGNTEAFF
once	TRBD1	TRBJ1-2	TRBV20-1	TGCAGTGGAAGGACAGGGTCTGGCTACACCTTC	CSGRTGSGYTF
-	-	TRBJ1-6	TRBV2	TGTGCCAGCAGTCCTGGACTTAATTCACCCCTCCACTTT	CASSPGLNSPLHF
-	-	TRBJ1-5	TRBV4-1	TGCGCCAGCAGTCCGGGACCCGGGAGGAGTCAGCCCCAGCATTTT	CASSPGPGRSQPQHF
-	-	TRBJ2-1	TRBV7-9	TGTGCCAGCAGCTTAAAGCCAGGGAGGAATGACAATGAGCAGTTCTTC	CASSLKPGRNDNEQFF
-	-	TRBJ1-1	TRBV6-5	TGTGCCAGCAGTTACTCTGCGGTGCGGAACACTGAAGCTTTCTTT	CASSYSAVRNTEAFF
-	TRBD2	TRBJ2-1	TRBV5-1	TGCGCCAGCAGCTTGCCGGGTATGGGACTAGTCTACAATGAGCAGTTCTTC	CASSLPGMGLVYNEQFF
-	TRBD2	TRBJ2-5	TRBV4-3	TGCGCCAGCAGCCAAGAGATCGCGGGGGGGGGAGAGACCCAGTACTTC	CASSQEIAGGGETQYF
-	TRBD1	TRBJ2-7	TRBV7-2	TGTGCCAGCAGCTCGGGACAGACTCGAATGGGGCAGTACTTC	CASSSGQTRMGQYF
-	-	TRBJ1-5	TRBV19	TGTGCCAGTAGTAGATGGGAGATAAGCAATCAGCCCCAGCATTTT	CASSRWEISNQPQHF
-	TRBD1	TRBJ1-2	TRBV7-2	TGTGCCAGCAGCTTGGACAGGGGGCCCTATGGCTACACCTTC	CASSLDRGPYGYTF
-	-	TRBJ1-1	TRBV27	TGTGCCAGCTCCGAGGGGAGGGGGTGGTCTGAAGCTTTCTTT	CASSEGRGWSEAFF
-	TRBD2	TRBJ2-1	TRBV29-1	TGCAGCGTTGAAGATAGCGGGGGTTACAATGAGCAGTTCTTC	CSVEDSGGYNEQFF
-	TRBD1	TRBJ1-3	TRBV2	TGTGCCAGCAGTAGGGACAGGGGGCTTGGAAACACCATATATTTT	CASSRDRGLGNTIYF
-	-	TRBJ2-5	TRBV5-1	TGCGCCAGCAGCTCCGACCACAAGACGGGGCAAGAGACCCAGTACTTC	CASSSDHKTGQETQYF
few	TRBD1	TRBJ2-1	TRBV6-4	TGTGCCAGCAGTGACGGACAGGGGGCCGATGAGCAGTTCTTC	CASSDGQGADEQFF
-	-	TRBJ1-5	TRBV6-2/TRBV6-3	TGTGCCAGCAGCTTCGGGGGTAGCCAGCCCCAGCATTTT	CASSFGGSQPQHF
few	-	TRBJ1-5	TRBV4-2	TGTGCCAGCAGCCATCCCGGTTTCGGGGAGCCCCAGCATTTT	CASSHPGFGEPQHF